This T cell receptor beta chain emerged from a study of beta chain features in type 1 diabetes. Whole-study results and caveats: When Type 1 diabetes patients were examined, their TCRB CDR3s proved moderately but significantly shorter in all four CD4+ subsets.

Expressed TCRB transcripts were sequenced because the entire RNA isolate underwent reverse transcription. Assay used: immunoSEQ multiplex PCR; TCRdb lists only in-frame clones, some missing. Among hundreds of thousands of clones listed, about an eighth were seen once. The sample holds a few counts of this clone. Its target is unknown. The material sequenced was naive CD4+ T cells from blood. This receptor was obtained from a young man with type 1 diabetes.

The CDR3 region has the DNA TGTGCCAGCAGCGTAGGCGCGCGGACAGACTATGGCTACACCTTC. Protein sequence: CASSVGARTDYGYTF. The chain employs TRBV9 and TRBJ1-2; D perhaps matches TRBD1 (6 bases). The CDR3 runs 15 residues. CDR1 and CDR2 from the germline V gene are SGDLS and YYNGEE. Trimming stripped 0 bases from V and 3 bases from J, with 12 bases between.